This TCR beta chain emerged from a study of T cell clones after liver transplantation. Study-wide background: Graft-donor-reactive sequences were compared with third-party-reactive TCRbeta sequences from pre-transplant mixed lymphocyte reactions.

Germline V gives CDR1 SEHNR, CDR2 FQNEAQ (reference sequence). The V gene lost 3 bases and the J gene lost 2 bases, with 7 bases spanning the gap. CDR3 size: 14 residues. The assay was immunoSEQ multiplex PCR, and TCRdb's table has in-frame clones only and misses some. The sample carries tens of thousands of clones, about two thirds recorded once. This clonotype was sampled from a human donor who received a liver transplant. This sample comprised CD4+ T cells from blood, obtained before liver transplant. The chain carries TRBV7-9 and TRBJ2-2, with D uncertain. CDR3 region: CASSFSRNTGELFF. The CDR3, as DNA: TGTGCCAGCAGCTTCTCCAGAAACACCGGGGAGCTGTTTTTT.